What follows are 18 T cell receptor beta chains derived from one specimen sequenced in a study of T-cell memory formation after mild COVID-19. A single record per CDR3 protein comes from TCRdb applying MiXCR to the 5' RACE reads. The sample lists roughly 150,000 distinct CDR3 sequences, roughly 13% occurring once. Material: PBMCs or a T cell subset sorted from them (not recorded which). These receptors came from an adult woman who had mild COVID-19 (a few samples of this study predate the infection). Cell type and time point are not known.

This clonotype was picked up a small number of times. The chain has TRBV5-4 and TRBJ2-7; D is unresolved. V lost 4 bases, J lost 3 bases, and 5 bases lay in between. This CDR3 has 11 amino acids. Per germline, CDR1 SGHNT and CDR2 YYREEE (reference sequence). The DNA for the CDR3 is TGTGCCAGCAGCACTGTCTACGAGCAGTACTTC. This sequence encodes CASSTVYEQYF.

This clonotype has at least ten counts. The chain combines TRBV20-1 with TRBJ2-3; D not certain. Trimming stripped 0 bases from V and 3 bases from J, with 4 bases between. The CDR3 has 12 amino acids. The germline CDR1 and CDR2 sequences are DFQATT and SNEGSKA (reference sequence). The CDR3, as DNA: TGCAGTGCTAGAGATATGACAGATACGCAGTATTTT. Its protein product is CSARDMTDTQYF.

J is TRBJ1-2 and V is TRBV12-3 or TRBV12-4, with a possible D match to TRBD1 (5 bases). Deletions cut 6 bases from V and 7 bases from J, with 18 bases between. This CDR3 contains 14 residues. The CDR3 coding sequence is TGTGCCAGCAGCGACATGCGGCGTCAGGGTGGCTACACCTTC. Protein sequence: CASSDMRRQGGYTF.

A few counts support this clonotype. Here the CDR3 reads CASSLEFGAGENPDTQYF. The CDR3 DNA reads TGTGCCAGCAGCTTAGAATTCGGCGCGGGAGAGAACCCAGATACGCAGTATTTT. The rearrangement links TRBV7-9 to TRBJ2-3, with 7 bases fitting TRBD2. The CDR3 consists of 18 residues. Per the germline V gene, CDR1 is SEHNR and CDR2 is FQNEAQ (reference sequence). V trimming: 1 base; J trimming: 4 bases; junction bases outside the gene matches: 14.

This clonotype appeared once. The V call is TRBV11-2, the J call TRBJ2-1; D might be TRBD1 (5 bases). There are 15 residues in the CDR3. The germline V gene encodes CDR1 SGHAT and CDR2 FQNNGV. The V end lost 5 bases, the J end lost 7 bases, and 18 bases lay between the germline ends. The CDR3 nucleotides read TGTGCCAGCAGCCCGTACCCAGAAGGGGATAATGAGCAGTTCTTC. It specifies CASSPYPEGDNEQFF.

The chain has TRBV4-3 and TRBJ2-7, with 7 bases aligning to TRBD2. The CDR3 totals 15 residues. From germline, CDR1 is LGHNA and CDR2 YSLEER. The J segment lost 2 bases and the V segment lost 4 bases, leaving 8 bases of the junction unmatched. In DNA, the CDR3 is TGCGCCAGCAGCCTTGGACCTAGCGGAGCCTACGAGCAGTACTTC. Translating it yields CASSLGPSGAYEQYF.

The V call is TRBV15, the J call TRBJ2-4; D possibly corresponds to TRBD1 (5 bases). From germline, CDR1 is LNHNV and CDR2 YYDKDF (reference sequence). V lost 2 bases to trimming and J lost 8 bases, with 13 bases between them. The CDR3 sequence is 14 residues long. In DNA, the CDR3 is TGTGCCACCAGCAGATCCCGGGCAGGGTACATTCAGTACTTC. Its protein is CATSRSRAGYIQYF.

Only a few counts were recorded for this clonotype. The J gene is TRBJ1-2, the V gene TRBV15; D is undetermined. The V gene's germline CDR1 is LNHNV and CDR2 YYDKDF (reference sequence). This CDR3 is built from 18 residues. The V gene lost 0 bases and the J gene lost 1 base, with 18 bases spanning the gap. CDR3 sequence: CATSREIGLWVVNYGYTF. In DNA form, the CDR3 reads TGTGCCACCAGCAGAGAGATCGGCCTCTGGGTGGTTAACTATGGCTACACCTTC.

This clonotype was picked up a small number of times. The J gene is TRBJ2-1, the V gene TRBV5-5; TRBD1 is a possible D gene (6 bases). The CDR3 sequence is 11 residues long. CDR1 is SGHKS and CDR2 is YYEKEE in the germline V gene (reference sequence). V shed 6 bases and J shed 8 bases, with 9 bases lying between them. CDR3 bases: TGTGCCAGCACCTGGGGGCATGAGCAGTTCTTC. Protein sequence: CASTWGHEQFF.

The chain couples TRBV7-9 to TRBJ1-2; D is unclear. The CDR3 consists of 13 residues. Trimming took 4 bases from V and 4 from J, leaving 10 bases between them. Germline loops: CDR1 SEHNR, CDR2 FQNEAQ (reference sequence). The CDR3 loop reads CASSSRAFYGYTF. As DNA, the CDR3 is TGTGCCAGCAGCTCCCGGGCTTTCTATGGCTACACCTTC.

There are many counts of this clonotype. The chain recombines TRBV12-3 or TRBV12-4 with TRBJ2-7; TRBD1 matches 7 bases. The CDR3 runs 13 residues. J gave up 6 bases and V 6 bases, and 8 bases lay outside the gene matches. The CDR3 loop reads CASSLTGSVEQYF. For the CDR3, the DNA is TGTGCCAGCAGCCTGACAGGGTCGGTCGAGCAGTACTTC.

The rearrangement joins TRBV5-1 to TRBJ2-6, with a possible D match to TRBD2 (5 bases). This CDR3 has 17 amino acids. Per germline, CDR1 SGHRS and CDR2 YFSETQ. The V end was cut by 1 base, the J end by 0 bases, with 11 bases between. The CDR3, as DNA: TGCGCCAGCAGCTTGCGGTCGGGGAGCTCTGGGGCCAACGTCCTGACTTTC. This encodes CASSLRSGSSGANVLTF.

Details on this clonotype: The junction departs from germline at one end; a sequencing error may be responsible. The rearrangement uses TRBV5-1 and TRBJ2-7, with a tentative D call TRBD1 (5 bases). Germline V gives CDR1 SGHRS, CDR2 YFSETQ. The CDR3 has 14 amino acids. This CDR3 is CASCLGHTGHEQYF. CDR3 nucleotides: TGCGCCAGCTGCTTGGGGCATACAGGACACGAGCAGTACTTC. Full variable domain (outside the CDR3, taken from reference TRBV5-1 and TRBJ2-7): KAGVTQTPRYLIKTRGQQVTLSCSPISGHRSVSWYQQTPGQGLQFLFEYFSETQRNKGNFPGRFSGRQFSNSRSEMNVSTLELGDSALYLCASCLGHTGHEQYFGPGTRLTVT.

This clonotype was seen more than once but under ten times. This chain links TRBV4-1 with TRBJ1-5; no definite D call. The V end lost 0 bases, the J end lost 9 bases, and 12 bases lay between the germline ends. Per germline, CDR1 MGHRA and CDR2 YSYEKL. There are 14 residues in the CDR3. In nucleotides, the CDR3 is TGCGCCAGCAGCCAAGATCGAGGCGGGAGGCCCCAGCATTTT. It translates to CASSQDRGGRPQHF.

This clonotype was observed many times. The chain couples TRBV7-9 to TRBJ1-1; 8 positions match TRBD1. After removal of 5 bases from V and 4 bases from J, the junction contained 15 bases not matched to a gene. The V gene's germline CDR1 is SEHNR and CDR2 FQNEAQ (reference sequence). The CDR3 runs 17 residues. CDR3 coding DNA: TGTGCCAGCAGCCAGAGACCGACAGGGGTGATGCTCACTGAAGCTTTCTTT. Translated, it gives CASSQRPTGVMLTEAFF.

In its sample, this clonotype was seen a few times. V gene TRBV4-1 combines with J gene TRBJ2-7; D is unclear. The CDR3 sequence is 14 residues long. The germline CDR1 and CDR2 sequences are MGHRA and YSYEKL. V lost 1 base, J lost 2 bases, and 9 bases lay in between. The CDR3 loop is CASSQGAPPYEQYF. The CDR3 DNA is TGCGCCAGCAGCCAAGGAGCTCCTCCCTACGAGCAGTACTTC.

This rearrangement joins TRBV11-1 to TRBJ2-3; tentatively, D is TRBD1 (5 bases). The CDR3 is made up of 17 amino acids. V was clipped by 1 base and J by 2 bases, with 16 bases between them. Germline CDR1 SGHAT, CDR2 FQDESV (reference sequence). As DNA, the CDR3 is TGTGCCAGCAGCTTAGGGAGAGACAGCTATACCACAGATACGCAGTATTTT. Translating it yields CASSLGRDSYTTDTQYF.

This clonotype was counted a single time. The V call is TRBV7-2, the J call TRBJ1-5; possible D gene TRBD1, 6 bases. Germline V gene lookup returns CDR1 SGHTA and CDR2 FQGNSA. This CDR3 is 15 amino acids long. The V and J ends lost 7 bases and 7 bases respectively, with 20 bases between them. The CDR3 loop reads CASNAGVHMSQPQHF. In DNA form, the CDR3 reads TGTGCCAGCAATGCAGGGGTCCACATGAGCCAGCCCCAGCATTTT.